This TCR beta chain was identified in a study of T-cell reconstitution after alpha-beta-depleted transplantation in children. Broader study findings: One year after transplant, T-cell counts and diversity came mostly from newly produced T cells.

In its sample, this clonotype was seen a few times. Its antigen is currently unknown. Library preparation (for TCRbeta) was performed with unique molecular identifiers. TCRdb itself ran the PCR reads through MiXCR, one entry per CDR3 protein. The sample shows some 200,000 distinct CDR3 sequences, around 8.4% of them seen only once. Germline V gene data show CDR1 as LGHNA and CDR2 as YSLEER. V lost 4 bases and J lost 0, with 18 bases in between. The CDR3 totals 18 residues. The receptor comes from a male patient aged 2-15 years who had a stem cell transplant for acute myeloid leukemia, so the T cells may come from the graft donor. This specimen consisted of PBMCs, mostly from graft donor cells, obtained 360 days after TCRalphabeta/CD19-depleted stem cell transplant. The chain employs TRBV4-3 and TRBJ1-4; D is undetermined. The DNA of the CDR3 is TGCGCCAGCAGCCGCCAAGGTTCGCATCACACAACTAATGAAAAACTGTTTTTT. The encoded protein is CASSRQGSHHTTNEKLFF.